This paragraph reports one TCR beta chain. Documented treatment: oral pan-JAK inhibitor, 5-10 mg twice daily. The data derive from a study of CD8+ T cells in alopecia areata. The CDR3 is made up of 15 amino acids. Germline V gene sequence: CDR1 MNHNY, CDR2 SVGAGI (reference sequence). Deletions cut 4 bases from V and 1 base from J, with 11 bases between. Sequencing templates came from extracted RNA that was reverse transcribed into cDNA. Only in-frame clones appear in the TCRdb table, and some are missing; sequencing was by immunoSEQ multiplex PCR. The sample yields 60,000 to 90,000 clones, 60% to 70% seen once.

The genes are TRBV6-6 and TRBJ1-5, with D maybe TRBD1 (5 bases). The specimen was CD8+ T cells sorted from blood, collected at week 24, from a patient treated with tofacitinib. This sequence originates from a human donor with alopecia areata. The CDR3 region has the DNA TGTGCCAGCAGTTTAGGGGTCTCCAGCAATCAGCCCCAGCATTTT. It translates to CASSLGVSSNQPQHF.